These 29 T cell receptor beta chains were sequenced from one sample in a study of CD8 T cells in ankylosing spondylitis (TCRdb year 2017). Their antigens remain unidentified. The method was 5' RACE. The data were produced on an Illumina HiSeq 2500. Through fastp at Q25 and MiXCR, TCRdb rebuilt clones from the public reads, retaining in-frame beta chains. Under each unique CDR3 protein, matching rows form one entry showing the most common genes and DNA. The sample table lists approximately 440,000 distinct CDR3 sequences, roughly 17% of them with a count of one. The ten largest clones represent under 1.2% of the sample. Broader findings and caveats from the paper: A TCR beta motif of about eight highly homologous amino acid variants appeared characteristic of blood from ankylosing spondylitis patients.

The sequenced material came from blood, either unsorted or a sorted T cell fraction (not recorded which). Receptor source: a male donor with ankylosing spondylitis.

There are a few counts of this clonotype. The chain carries TRBV9 and TRBJ2-1, with D uncertain. Germline CDR1 SGDLS, CDR2 YYNGEE. This CDR3 comprises 13 residues. Trimming removed 0 bases at V and 5 bases at J, with 6 bases between. CDR3 residues: CASSVGANNEQFF. The CDR3 region has the DNA TGTGCCAGCAGCGTAGGAGCTAACAATGAGCAGTTCTTC.

V is TRBV30 and J is TRBJ1-6; possibly TRBD1 for D (6 bases). Germline loops: CDR1 GTSNPN, CDR2 SVGIG (reference sequence). This CDR3 region has 14 residues. V was clipped by 0 bases and J by 8 bases, with 11 bases between them. The DNA for the CDR3 is TGTGCCTGGAGTGTACGGTCAGGGGATTCACCCCTCCACTTT. Translating it yields CAWSVRSGDSPLHF.

At least ten counts were recorded for this clonotype. This chain uses TRBV29-1 with TRBJ2-1, with D unresolved. The V and J ends lost 1 base and 9 bases respectively, with 10 bases between them. The CDR3 extends over 12 amino acids. From germline, CDR1 is SQVTM and CDR2 ANQGSEA. The CDR3 here is CSVEAPPVEQFF. DNA of the CDR3: TGCAGCGTTGAAGCGCCTCCGGTTGAGCAGTTCTTC.

A few counts support this clonotype. The chain has TRBV10-3 and TRBJ2-5; 8 bases match TRBD2. Looked up from germline, CDR1 is ENHRY and CDR2 is SYGVKD. The CDR3 has 14 residues. The V segment lost 10 bases and the J segment 5 bases; nucleotides outside the gene matches: 12. CDR3 nucleotides: TGTGCCACCCTAAGCGGGAGCATTATGGAGACCCAGTACTTC. Translation: CATLSGSIMETQYF.

The chain combines TRBV20-1 with TRBJ1-2; D unresolved. The CDR3 covers 16 residues. Germline V gene sequence: CDR1 DFQATT, CDR2 SNEGSKA (reference sequence). Trimming removed 0 bases at V and 3 bases at J, with 17 bases between. The CDR3 DNA sequence: TGCAGTGCTAGAGATCCTGCGAAAACCTCCCACTATGGCTACACCTTC. It translates to CSARDPAKTSHYGYTF.

This clonotype was picked up a small number of times. The chain recombines TRBV18 with TRBJ1-3; weak D call: TRBD1 (6 bases). CDR1 and CDR2 (germline): KGHSH, LQKENI. V was cut by 7 bases and J by 4 bases, with 11 bases left in between. The CDR3 totals 13 residues. As DNA, the CDR3 is TGTGCCAGCTACAAGACAGGAGGAAACACCATATATTTT. Its translation is CASYKTGGNTIYF.

J is TRBJ1-1 and V is TRBV5-5; D is possibly TRBD1 (6 bases). V was trimmed by 0 bases and J by 4 bases, leaving 13 bases between them. Germline values: CDR1 SGHKS, CDR2 YYEKEE (reference sequence). This CDR3 is built from 15 residues. The CDR3, as DNA: TGTGCCAGCAGCTTGGTACAGGGAGTATCCACTGAAGCTTTCTTT. The encoded protein is CASSLVQGVSTEAFF. The variable domain in full, with the rest retrieved from reference TRBV5-5 and TRBJ1-1, is DAGVTQSPTHLIKTRGQQVTLRCSPISGHKSVSWYQQVLGQGPQFIFQYYEKEERGRGNFPDRFSARQFPNYSSELNVNALLLGDSALYLCASSLVQGVSTEAFFGQGTRLTVV.

This clonotype was picked up a small number of times. The chain links TRBV27 to TRBJ2-7; D call uncertain. The length of the CDR3 is 10 residues. Germline CDR1 reads MNHEY; CDR2 reads SMNVEV (reference sequence). Trimming took 7 bases from V and 3 from J, leaving 4 bases between them. The CDR3 DNA reads TGTGCCAGCATTTGCTACGAGCAGTACTTC. Its protein is CASICYEQYF.

This clonotype came up many times. The V call is TRBV5-1, the J call TRBJ2-2; D call uncertain. V lost 2 bases and J 2 bases, leaving 7 bases between the germline ends. CDR1 and CDR2 (germline): SGHRS, YFSETQ. The CDR3 extends over 14 amino acids. Written as DNA, the CDR3 is TGCGCCAGCAGCTTACCAATTAACACCGGGGAGCTGTTTTTT. Protein sequence: CASSLPINTGELFF.

The V call is TRBV28, the J call TRBJ1-3; 9 bases match TRBD1. Germline V gives CDR1 MDHEN, CDR2 SYDVKM. CDR3 length: 15 residues. With 7 bases clipped from V and 3 bases from J, the junction kept 7 bases outside the gene matches. Here the CDR3 DNA reads TGTGCCAGCACCCAACAGGGGGCAAATGGAAACACCATATATTTT. Amino acid sequence: CASTQQGANGNTIYF.

J is TRBJ1-3 and V is TRBV6-1; 7 nucleotides line up with TRBD1. Germline CDR1 and CDR2: MNHNS and SASEGT. The CDR3 runs 14 residues. J was trimmed by 2 bases and V by 5 bases; bases with no gene match: 3. CDR3 protein: CASSPGQPGNTIYF. The CDR3 nucleotides read TGTGCCAGCAGTCCGGGACAGCCTGGAAACACCATATATTTT.

This clonotype was observed a handful of times. The rearrangement joins TRBV11-2 to TRBJ2-3; D is tentatively TRBD1 or TRBD2 (6 bases each). The CDR3 covers 15 residues. V lost 5 bases, J lost 1 base, and 13 bases lay in between. Germline CDR1 is SGHAT and CDR2 is FQNNGV. CDR3 DNA sequence: TGTGCCAGCAGCGCCAGGGGCGGGGGCACAGATACGCAGTATTTT. Its translation is CASSARGGGTDTQYF. Full variable domain (outside the CDR3, taken from reference TRBV11-2 and TRBJ2-3): EAGVAQSPRYKIIEKRQSVAFWCNPISGHATLYWYQQILGQGPKLLIQFQNNGVVDDSQLPKDRFSAERLKGVDSTLKIQPAKLEDSAVYLCASSARGGGTDTQYFGPGTRLTVL.

The gene calls are TRBV19 and TRBJ1-2; the match to TRBD1 covers 10 bases. Germline CDR1 reads LNHDA; CDR2 reads SQIVND (reference sequence). The CDR3 extends over 16 amino acids. V lost 5 bases to trimming and J lost 1 base; unmatched junction nucleotides: 7. CDR3 DNA: TGTGCCAGTAGTTTCCGGGACAGGGGCGATAACTATGGCTACACCTTC. Translated: CASSFRDRGDNYGYTF.

This clonotype was seen only a few times. The genes are TRBV4-1 and TRBJ2-7; 9 nucleotides match TRBD1. Germline V lookup: CDR1 MGHRA, CDR2 YSYEKL. V shed 6 bases, J shed 2 bases, and the junction held 11 bases outside the gene matches. CDR3 length: 16 residues. In nucleotides, the CDR3 is TGCGCCAGCAGTCGACCTACCGGGACAGGGACCTACGAGCAGTACTTC. It translates to CASSRPTGTGTYEQYF.

This clonotype has only a few counts. This chain links TRBV12-3 or TRBV12-4 with TRBJ2-1, with 8 bases lining up with TRBD1. The ends lost 7 bases at V and 8 bases at J; junction bases unmatched: 13. The length of the CDR3 is 15 residues. DNA of the CDR3: TGTGCCAGCACCATTAGGACAGGGAATGAGGATGAGCAGTTCTTC. This codes for CASTIRTGNEDEQFF.

This sequence joins TRBV20-1 and TRBJ1-1; D is ambiguous. The CDR3 contains 13 residues. Trimming shortened V by 0 bases and J by 10 bases, and 15 bases separated the two germline ends. Germline-derived CDR1 and CDR2 are DFQATT and SNEGSKA (reference sequence). The CDR3 sequence: CSARDSPPGAAFF. The CDR3 DNA is TGCAGTGCTAGAGATAGCCCACCCGGAGCAGCTTTCTTT.

The chain couples TRBV5-1 to TRBJ1-1, with 8 bases that match TRBD1. The CDR3 contains 14 residues. Germline V gene data show CDR1 as SGHRS and CDR2 as YFSETQ. V shed 3 bases and J 1 base; nucleotides not matched to a gene: 2. For the CDR3, the DNA is TGCGCCAGCAGCTGGACAGGGCAGAACACTGAAGCTTTCTTT. Translating gives CASSWTGQNTEAFF.

The chain employs TRBV6-5 and TRBJ1-2; D unclear. Trimming stripped 0 bases from V and 8 bases from J, with 16 bases between. CDR3 length: 15 residues. Per germline, CDR1 MNHEY and CDR2 SVGAGI. CDR3 in amino acids: CASSYSREAAIGYTF. The CDR3 DNA is TGTGCCAGCAGTTACTCACGGGAGGCTGCTATCGGCTACACCTTC.

CDR3 in amino acids: CASSLLAGSFGTDTQYF. Here the CDR3 DNA reads TGTGCCAGCAGCCTTCTAGCGGGGTCGTTTGGCACAGATACGCAGTATTTT. The V call is TRBV7-9, the J call TRBJ2-3, with 9 nucleotides matching TRBD2. This CDR3 is 17 amino acids long. CDR1 and CDR2 from the germline V gene are SEHNR and FQNEAQ (reference sequence). The V gene end was trimmed by 5 bases and the J gene end by 1 base; junction bases not matched to a gene: 10.

This clonotype was seen only a few times. The chain links TRBV28 to TRBJ2-7, with 10 bases that match TRBD1. V gave up 6 bases and J gave up 3 bases; unmatched junction bases: 8. CDR1 is MDHEN, CDR2 SYDVKM, per germline. CDR3 length equals 15 residues. CDR3: CASSHEGQGYYEQYF. The CDR3 nucleotides read TGTGCCAGCAGCCATGAGGGACAGGGGTACTACGAGCAGTACTTC.

This clonotype was counted only a few times. The chain joins TRBV9 to TRBJ2-3; D remains ambiguous. CDR1 is SGDLS, CDR2 YYNGEE, per germline. This CDR3 has 15 amino acids. V dropped 0 bases and J dropped 3 bases, with 11 bases sitting between them. CDR3 in DNA: TGTGCCAGCAGCGTAGGGGCAAGGTGGACAGATACGCAGTATTTT. Encoded protein: CASSVGARWTDTQYF.

This clonotype has a handful of counts. V gene TRBV5-1 combines with J gene TRBJ1-1; the D gene is possibly TRBD1 (5 bases). The CDR3 runs to 14 residues. The germline V gene has CDR1 SGHRS and CDR2 YFSETQ. Trimming stripped 10 bases from V and 3 bases from J, with 19 bases between. The CDR3 region is CASSAGGSDTEAFF. CDR3 coding DNA: TGCGCCTCCTCTGCGGGGGGTTCAGACACTGAAGCTTTCTTT.

CDR3 protein: CASSHRRQQVVGELFF. Written as DNA, the CDR3 is TGTGCCAGCAGCCACCGGAGACAGCAAGTGGTCGGGGAGCTGTTTTTT. This chain uses TRBV7-9 with TRBJ2-2, with D possibly being TRBD1 (5 bases). CDR1 and CDR2 (germline): SEHNR, FQNEAQ (reference sequence). This CDR3 is built from 16 residues. Between the trimmed V and J ends, which lost 5 bases and 7 bases, there was a span of 20 bases.

In its sample, this clonotype was seen a few times. The J gene is TRBJ1-2, the V gene TRBV11-2; a possible D gene is TRBD1 (5 bases). CDR3 length: 17 residues. CDR1 SGHAT and CDR2 FQNNGV come from the germline V gene. V shed 5 bases and J shed 1 base, with 20 bases lying between them. In DNA form, the CDR3 reads TGTGCCAGCAGCCCGACGCGCTCAGGGAAAAGTAACTATGGCTACACCTTC. Amino acid sequence: CASSPTRSGKSNYGYTF.

The CDR3 coding sequence is TGTGCCAGCAGCCAAGACTGGGCCCCATACAATGAGCAGTTCTTC. This sequence encodes CASSQDWAPYNEQFF. The chain is built from TRBV3-1 and TRBJ2-1; D is unresolved. The CDR3 contains 15 residues. V was clipped by 0 bases and J by 4 bases, with 10 bases between them. Germline-derived CDR1 and CDR2 are LGHDT and YNNKEL (reference sequence).

Remarks on this clonotype: This could be a read error, since a much larger clone is one nucleotide away. The rearrangement uses TRBV13 and TRBJ2-1; 7 bases fit TRBD1. V gave up 5 bases and J gave up 4 bases; unmatched junction bases: 5. CDR1 and CDR2 from the germline V gene are PRHDT and FYEKMQ (reference sequence). The CDR3 contains 14 residues. The CDR3 sequence is CASSAPGQYNEQFF. For the CDR3, the DNA is TGTGCCAGCAGCGCCCCGGGACAGTACAATGAGCAGTTCTTC.

The V and J genes are TRBV6-5 and TRBJ2-7; no firm D call. The CDR3 contains 12 residues. Germline V gives CDR1 MNHEY, CDR2 SVGAGI. V lost 7 bases, J lost 7 bases, and 14 bases lay in between. CDR3 amino acids: CASKSPTGEQYF. The DNA of the CDR3 is TGTGCCAGCAAGAGTCCCACGGGTGAGCAGTACTTC.

In this sample, this clonotype turned up a few times. V gene TRBV5-5 combines with J gene TRBJ2-5; D may be TRBD2 (5 bases). The CDR3 spans 14 residues. Germline V gene sequence: CDR1 SGHKS, CDR2 YYEKEE (reference sequence). The DNA of the CDR3 is TGTAGCTGGAGGTTGATCGTGTGGCGAGAGACCCAGTACTTC. It is translated as CSWRLIVWRETQYF.

In its sample, this clonotype was seen a few times. V is TRBV5-6 and J is TRBJ1-2; D is unresolved. The CDR3 length is 14 residues. Between the trimmed V and J ends, which lost 0 bases and 0 bases, there was a span of 6 bases. CDR1 and CDR2 from the germline V gene are SGHDT and YYEEEE. The CDR3 reads CASSLGPANYGYTF. The CDR3 region has the DNA TGTGCCAGCAGCTTGGGGCCAGCTAACTATGGCTACACCTTC.